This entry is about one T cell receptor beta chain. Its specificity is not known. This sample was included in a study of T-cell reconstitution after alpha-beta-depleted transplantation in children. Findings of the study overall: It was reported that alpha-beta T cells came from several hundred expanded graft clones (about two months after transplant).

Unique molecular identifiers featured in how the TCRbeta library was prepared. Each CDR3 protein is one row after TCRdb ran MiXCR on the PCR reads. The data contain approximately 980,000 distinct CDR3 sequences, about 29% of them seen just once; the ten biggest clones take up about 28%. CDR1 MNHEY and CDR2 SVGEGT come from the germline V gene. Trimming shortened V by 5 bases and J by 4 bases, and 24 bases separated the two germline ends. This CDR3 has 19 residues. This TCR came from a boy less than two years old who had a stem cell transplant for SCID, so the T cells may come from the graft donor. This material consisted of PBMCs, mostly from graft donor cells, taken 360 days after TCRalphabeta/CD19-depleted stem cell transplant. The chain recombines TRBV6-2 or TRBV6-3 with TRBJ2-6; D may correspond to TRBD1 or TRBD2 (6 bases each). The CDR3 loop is CASSRDGGQIRWGANVLTF. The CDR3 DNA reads TGTGCCAGCAGTCGAGACGGGGGCCAAATTAGGTGGGGGGCCAACGTCCTGACTTTC.